This is a list of T cell receptor beta chains from one sample in a study of blood T cell dynamics during melanoma immunotherapy. Sequenced by immunoSEQ multiplex PCR; TCRdb stores in-frame clones only, minus some. The table has approximately 11,000 clones, 80% to 90% seen once. Sequenced material: blood, taken from a patient treated with checkpoint blockade. These receptors all stem from a human donor with melanoma. The CDR3 runs from the conserved cysteine through the conserved F or W. Each record gives: J gene, V gene, clone size, D gene, CDR3 DNA, CDR3 protein. A D gene is named only where the DNA matches it firmly. Clone size, where shown, is once, few, many, or a class for clones that have expanded.

>TRBJ1-2|TRBV14|.|TRBD1
TGTGCCAGCAGCGAGCAAAGGGACAGGATCATCTATGGCTACACCTTC
CASSEQRDRIIYGYTF
>TRBJ2-5|TRBV6-6|once|TRBD1
TGTGCCAGCAGAGCGGCGACAGGGGCAGGGGAGACCCAGTACTTC
CASRAATGAGETQYF
>TRBJ1-2|TRBV6-1|.|.
TGTGCCACTCTGGGGGGGTTCTATGGCTACACCTTC
CATLGGFYGYTF
>TRBJ1-3|TRBV5-1|.|.
TGCGCCAGCAGCTTTGGGCGCAGCTCTGGAAACACCATATATTTT
CASSFGRSSGNTIYF
>TRBJ2-6|TRBV30|few|.
TGTGCCTGCGCGGACATCTCTGGGGCCAACGTCCTGACTTTC
CACADISGANVLTF
>TRBJ2-3|TRBV6-6|.|TRBD2
TGTGCCAGCAGTTCACGTAGCGGGGGCACAGATACGCAGTATTTT
CASSSRSGGTDTQYF
>TRBJ1-3|TRBV19|.|.
TGTGCCAGTAGTCCCGAAACCCTCGGTCGTGGGTCTGGAAACACCATATATTTT
CASSPETLGRGSGNTIYF
>TRBJ2-2|TRBV5-1|.|TRBD1
TGCGCCAGCAGCTTTAATACAGGGGCGGCCGGGGAGCTGTTTTTT
CASSFNTGAAGELFF
>TRBJ1-4|TRBV29-1|few|.
TGCAGCTTTTCCCGAGGAAGGACAACTAATGAAAAACTGTTTTTT
CSFSRGRTTNEKLFF
>TRBJ1-6|TRBV6-1|few|TRBD1
TGTGCCAGCATTCCTGACAGGGGTAATAATTCACCCCTCCACTTT
CASIPDRGNNSPLHF
>TRBJ1-2|TRBV18|few|.
TGTGCCAGCTCACCACTTCCCGGGACTGCCTCTGACTATGGCTACACCTTC
CASSPLPGTASDYGYTF
>TRBJ2-4|TRBV27|.|TRBD1
TGTGCCAGCAGTCCGGACAGGGCGGCGGGAAACATTCAGTACTTC
CASSPDRAAGNIQYF
>TRBJ1-5|TRBV4-2|.|.
TGTGCCAGCAGCCAAGATCACAGCCCCAATCAGCCCCAGCATTTT
CASSQDHSPNQPQHF
>TRBJ2-2|TRBV4-3|once|TRBD1
TGCGCCAGCAGCCTCCTCCGGGACAGCACCGGGGAGCTGTTTTTT
CASSLLRDSTGELFF
>TRBJ1-1|TRBV19|.|TRBD1
TGTGCCAGTAGTACGGGACAGGGGTACACTGAAGCTTTCTTT
CASSTGQGYTEAFF
>TRBJ2-3|TRBV10-1|.|.
TGCGCCAGCAGTGAGTCCCCGGACCGAACAGATACGCAGTATTTT
CASSESPDRTDTQYF
>TRBJ1-6|TRBV6-1|.|.
TGTGCCAGCAGTGAATCCCTCAGGGGTAATTCACCCCTCCACTTT
CASSESLRGNSPLHF
>TRBJ1-4|TRBV7-8|.|TRBD1
TGTGCCAGCAGCTTAGAAGGGGGCACTAATGAAAAACTGTTTTTT
CASSLEGGTNEKLFF
>TRBJ1-1|TRBV4-2|few|.
TGTGCCAGCAACCGAATGCTGAACACTGAAGCTTTCTTT
CASNRMLNTEAFF
>TRBJ1-1|TRBV7-9|once|TRBD1
TGTGCCAGCAGCCCAAGGGCAGGGGGCGCCTTTATAAACACTGAAGCTTTCTTT
CASSPRAGGAFINTEAFF
>TRBJ2-2|TRBV4-3|.|.
TGCGCCAGCAGCCAAGATCTGGGCGGATACACCGGGGAGCTGTTTTTT
CASSQDLGGYTGELFF
>TRBJ2-7|TRBV19|.|.
TGTGCCAGTAGGCGGCAGGGGTCCTACGAGCAGTACTTC
CASRRQGSYEQYF
>TRBJ2-3|TRBV15|.|TRBD2
TGTGCCACCAGCAGAGATCTACCAGCGGGGGGTAAAGATACGCAGTATTTT
CATSRDLPAGGKDTQYF
>TRBJ2-5|TRBV7-8|.|.
TGTGCCAGCAGCTTAGAGTCAGGACAAGAGACCCAGTACTTC
CASSLESGQETQYF
>TRBJ1-1|TRBV5-6|.|.
TGTGCCAGCAGCTTGACAGGGCACATGAACACTGAAGCTTTCTTT
CASSLTGHMNTEAFF
>TRBJ2-5|TRBV15|.|TRBD1
TGTGCCACCAGCAGCGGACAGGGGTCCCAGGAGACCCAGTACTTC
CATSSGQGSQETQYF
>TRBJ1-1|TRBV25-1|.|TRBD1
TGTGCCAGCAGCCTTCCCGGGACAGCGAACACTGAAGCTTTCTTT
CASSLPGTANTEAFF
>TRBJ1-5|TRBV7-2|.|.
TGTGCCAGCAGCCCGAGGGCGCATAGCAATCAGCCCCAGCATTTT
CASSPRAHSNQPQHF
>TRBJ2-5|TRBV7-6|.|TRBD1
TGTGCCAGCAGCCCCCGACAGGGTGGGGAGACCCAGTACTTC
CASSPRQGGETQYF
>TRBJ1-4|TRBV6-1|.|.
TGTGCCAGCAGCAGACAGGCAACTAATGAAAAACTGTTTTTT
CASSRQATNEKLFF
>TRBJ1-6|TRBV6-1|.|.
TGTGCCAGCAGTGAAGCTAGGCAGGGGAATTCACCCCTCCACTTT
CASSEARQGNSPLHF
>TRBJ2-5|TRBV27|.|.
TGTGCCAGCAGTGCACAACAGGGACCAGGGACCCAGTACTTC
CASSAQQGPGTQYF
>TRBJ1-4|TRBV7-8|once|.
TGTGCCAGCAGCTTAGAAGCTTTCAGGGCTAATGAAAAACTGTTTTTT
CASSLEAFRANEKLFF
>TRBJ2-7|TRBV6-1|once|.
TGTGCCAGCAGTCCGAATAGGGGTCTATACGAGCAGTACTTC
CASSPNRGLYEQYF
>TRBJ2-6|TRBV2|.|.
TGTGCCACCGGAGGGGACTCTGGGGCCAACGTCCTGACTTTC
CATGGDSGANVLTF
>TRBJ2-7|TRBV6-1|.|.
TGTGCCAGCAGTTTAACAGGATTCTCCTACGAGCAGTACTTC
CASSLTGFSYEQYF
>TRBJ1-1|TRBV18|.|TRBD1
TGTGCCAGCTCAGGGGACAGGAACACTGAAGCTTTCTTT
CASSGDRNTEAFF
>TRBJ2-5|TRBV19|.|TRBD1
TGTGCCAGTAGTATAGGCCGGGACAGGGGAACGCAGACCCAGTACTTC
CASSIGRDRGTQTQYF
>TRBJ1-5|TRBV19|.|TRBD1
TGTGCCAGTAGTATAACCGACGGGACAGGAGGAATGCCCCAGCATTTT
CASSITDGTGGMPQHF
>TRBJ2-2|TRBV10-2|.|.
TGCGCCAGCAGTGGGGGACCCATCACCGGGGAGCTGTTTTTT
CASSGGPITGELFF
>TRBJ2-3|TRBV7-8|.|TRBD2
TGTGCCAGCAGCTTATCTCCTAGCGGGGGGCCGGGAGATACGCAGTATTTT
CASSLSPSGGPGDTQYF
>TRBJ2-5|TRBV19|.|TRBD2
TGTGCCAGTAGTGTAGCGGGGGCGAGAGAGACCCAGTACTTC
CASSVAGARETQYF
>TRBJ1-5|TRBV6-6|.|TRBD1
TGTGCCAGCAGTTACCGGACAGGGAGCAATCAGCCCCAGCATTTT
CASSYRTGSNQPQHF
>TRBJ1-4|TRBV5-1|.|TRBD1
TGCGCCAGCAGTTTACAGGGGTTGGGACGAAATGAAAAACTGTTTTTT
CASSLQGLGRNEKLFF
>TRBJ2-1|TRBV5-6|.|TRBD2
TGTGCCAGCAGCTTGGTTGGAGCGGGAGATGAGCAGTTCTTC
CASSLVGAGDEQFF
>TRBJ2-1|TRBV7-2|.|.
TGTGCCAGCAGCTCCCTAGGACCCCTGGATGAGCAGTTCTTC
CASSSLGPLDEQFF
>TRBJ1-2|TRBV4-1|once|.
TGCGCCAGCAGCCAAGAGTCCCCCGACAGGATCAATGGTTACACCTTC
CASSQESPDRINGYTF